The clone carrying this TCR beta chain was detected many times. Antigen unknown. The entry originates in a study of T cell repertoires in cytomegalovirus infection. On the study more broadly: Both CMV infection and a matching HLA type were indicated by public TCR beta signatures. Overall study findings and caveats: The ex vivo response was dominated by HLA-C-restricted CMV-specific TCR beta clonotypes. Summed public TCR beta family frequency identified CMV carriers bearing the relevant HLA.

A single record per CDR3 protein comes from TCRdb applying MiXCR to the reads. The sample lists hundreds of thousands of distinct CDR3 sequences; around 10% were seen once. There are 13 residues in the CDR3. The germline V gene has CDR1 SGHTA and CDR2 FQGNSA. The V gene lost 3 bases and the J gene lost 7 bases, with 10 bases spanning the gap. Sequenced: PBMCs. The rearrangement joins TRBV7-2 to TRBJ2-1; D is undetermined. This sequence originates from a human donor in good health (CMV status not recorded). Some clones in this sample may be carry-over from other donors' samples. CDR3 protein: CASSFGRMNEQFF. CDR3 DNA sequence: TGTGCCAGCAGCTTCGGACGGATGAATGAGCAGTTCTTC.